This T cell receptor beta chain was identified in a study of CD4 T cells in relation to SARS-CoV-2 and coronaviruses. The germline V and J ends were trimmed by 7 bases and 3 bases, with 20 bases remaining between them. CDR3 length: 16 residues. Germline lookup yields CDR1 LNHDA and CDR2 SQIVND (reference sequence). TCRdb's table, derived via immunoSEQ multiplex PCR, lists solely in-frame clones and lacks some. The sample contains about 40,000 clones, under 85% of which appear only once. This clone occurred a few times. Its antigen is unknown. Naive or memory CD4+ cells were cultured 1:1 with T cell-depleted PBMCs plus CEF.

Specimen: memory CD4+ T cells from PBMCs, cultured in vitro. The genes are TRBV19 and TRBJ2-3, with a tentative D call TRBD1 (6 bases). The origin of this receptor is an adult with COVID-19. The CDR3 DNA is TGTGCCAGTAAGGTACAAGGGGGAGTTGGAACAGATACGCAGTATTTT. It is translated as CASKVQGGVGTDTQYF.